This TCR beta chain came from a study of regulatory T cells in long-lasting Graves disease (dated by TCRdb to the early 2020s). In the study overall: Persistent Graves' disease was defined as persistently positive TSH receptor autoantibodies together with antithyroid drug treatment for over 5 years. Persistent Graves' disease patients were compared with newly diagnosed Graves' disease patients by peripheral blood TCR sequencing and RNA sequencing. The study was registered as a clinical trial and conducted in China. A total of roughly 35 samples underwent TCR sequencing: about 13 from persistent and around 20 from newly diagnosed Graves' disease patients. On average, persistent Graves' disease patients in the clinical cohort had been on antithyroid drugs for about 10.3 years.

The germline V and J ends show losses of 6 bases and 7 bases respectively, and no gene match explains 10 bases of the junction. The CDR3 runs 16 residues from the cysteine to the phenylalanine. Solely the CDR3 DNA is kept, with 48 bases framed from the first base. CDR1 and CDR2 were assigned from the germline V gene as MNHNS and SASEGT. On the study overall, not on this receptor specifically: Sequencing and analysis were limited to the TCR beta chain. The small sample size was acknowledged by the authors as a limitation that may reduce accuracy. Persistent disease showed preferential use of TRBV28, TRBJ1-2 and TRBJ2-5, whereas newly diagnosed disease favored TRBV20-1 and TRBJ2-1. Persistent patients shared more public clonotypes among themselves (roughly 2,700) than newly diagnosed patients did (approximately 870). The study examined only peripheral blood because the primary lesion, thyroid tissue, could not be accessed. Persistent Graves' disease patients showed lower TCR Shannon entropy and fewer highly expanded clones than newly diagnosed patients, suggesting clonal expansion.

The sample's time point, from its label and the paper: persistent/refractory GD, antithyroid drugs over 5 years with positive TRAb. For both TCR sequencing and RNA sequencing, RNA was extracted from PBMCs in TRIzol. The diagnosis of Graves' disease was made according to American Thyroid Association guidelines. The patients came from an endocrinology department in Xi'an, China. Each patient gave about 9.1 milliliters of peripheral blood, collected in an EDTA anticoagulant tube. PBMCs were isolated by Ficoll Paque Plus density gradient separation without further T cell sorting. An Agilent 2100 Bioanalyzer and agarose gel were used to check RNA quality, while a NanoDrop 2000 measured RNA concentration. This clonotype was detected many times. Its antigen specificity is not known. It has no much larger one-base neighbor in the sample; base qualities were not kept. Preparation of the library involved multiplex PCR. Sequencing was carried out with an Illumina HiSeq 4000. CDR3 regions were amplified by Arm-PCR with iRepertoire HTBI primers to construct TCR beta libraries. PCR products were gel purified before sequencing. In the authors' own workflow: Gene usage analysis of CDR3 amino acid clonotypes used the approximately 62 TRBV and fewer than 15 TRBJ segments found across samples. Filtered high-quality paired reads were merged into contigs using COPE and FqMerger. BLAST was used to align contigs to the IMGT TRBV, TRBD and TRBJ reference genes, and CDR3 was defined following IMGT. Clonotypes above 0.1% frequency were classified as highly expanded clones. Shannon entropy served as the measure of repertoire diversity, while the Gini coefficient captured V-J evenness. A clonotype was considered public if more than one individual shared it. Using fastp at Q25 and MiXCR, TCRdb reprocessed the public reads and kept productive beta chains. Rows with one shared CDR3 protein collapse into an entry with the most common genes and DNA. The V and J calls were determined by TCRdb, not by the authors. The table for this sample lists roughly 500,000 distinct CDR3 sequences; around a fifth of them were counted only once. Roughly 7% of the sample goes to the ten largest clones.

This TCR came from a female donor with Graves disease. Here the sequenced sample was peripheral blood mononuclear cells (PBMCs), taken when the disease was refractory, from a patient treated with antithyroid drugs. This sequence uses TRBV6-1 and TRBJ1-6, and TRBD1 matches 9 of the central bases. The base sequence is TGTGCCAGCAGCCCTGGACAGGGGCCTCTAAATTCACCCCTCCACTTT. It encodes CASSPGQGPLNSPLHF.